One sample yielded the 23 T cell receptor beta chains listed below, sequenced in a study of blood T cell repertoires in COVID-19. Sequenced by immunoSEQ multiplex PCR; TCRdb stores in-frame clones only, minus some. The top ten clones hold more than 2% of a sample with about 170,000 clones, 85% to 90% of them seen once. Sample: peripheral blood. The receptor source for this set is a man between 50 and 59 years old who had recovered from COVID-19.

This clone was picked up a small number of times. This chain connects TRBV6-4 to TRBJ2-3; the D gene is possibly TRBD2 (5 bases). The ends were cut back, 4 bases at V and 4 bases at J, with 15 bases in the middle. The CDR3 sequence is 15 residues long. CDR1 and CDR2 (germline): MRHNA, SNTAGT. The CDR3 here is CASSGDPGFPDTQYF. The CDR3 bases are TGTGCCAGCAGTGGAGACCCGGGGTTCCCAGATACGCAGTATTTT.

This clone was seen once. The CDR3 loop reads CASSPSRGRNTIYF. CDR3 DNA: TGTGCCAGCTCACCGTCCAGGGGAAGGAACACCATATATTTT. The chain links TRBV18 to TRBJ1-3, with D possibly TRBD1 on 6 matching bases. Germline values: CDR1 KGHSH, CDR2 LQKENI. This CDR3 has 14 amino acids. Trimming left V 3 bases short and J 7 bases short, with 13 bases between.

This sequence joins TRBV4-3 and TRBJ2-1; the match to TRBD2 covers 16 bases. The V gene's germline CDR1 is LGHNA and CDR2 YSLEER. V gave up 0 bases and J gave up 9 bases; unmatched junction bases: 8. The CDR3 consists of 18 residues. The CDR3 DNA sequence: TGCGCCAGCAGCCAAGATAGCTCGGGACTAGCGGGGGGGCGTGAGCAGTTCTTC. It specifies CASSQDSSGLAGGREQFF.

J is TRBJ1-2 and V is TRBV5-4; no reliable D call. Trimming stripped 0 bases from V and 7 bases from J, with 10 bases between. Germline CDR1 and CDR2: SGHNT and YYREEE (reference sequence). The CDR3 extends over 13 amino acids. Written as DNA, the CDR3 is TGTGCCAGCAGCTTGGACGGGAGAGGTGGCTACACCTTC. It yields the protein CASSLDGRGGYTF.

The J gene is TRBJ1-2, the V gene TRBV2; D perhaps matches TRBD1 (5 bases). V gave up 6 bases and J gave up 4 bases, with 9 bases separating them. The CDR3 runs 12 residues. Germline loops: CDR1 SNHLY, CDR2 FYNNEI. The CDR3 spells CASRGGSYGYTF. CDR3 sequence (DNA): TGTGCCAGCAGGGGGGGAAGCTATGGCTACACCTTC.

The chain couples TRBV9 to TRBJ1-2, with 9 bases that match TRBD1. The CDR3 totals 19 residues. Germline V CDR1 and CDR2: SGDLS, YYNGEE. Trimming at V came to 0 bases and at J to 7 bases, leaving 19 bases not matched to a gene. The CDR3 DNA follows: TGTGCCAGCAGCGTAGGCCCCGGGACAGGGAGCTTGGCTTCGGGTGGCTACACCTTC. Its translation is CASSVGPGTGSLASGGYTF.

This clone was detected only a few times. The genes are TRBV5-6 and TRBJ2-1; possibly TRBD2 for D (7 bases). The CDR3 sequence is 14 residues long. Trimming stripped 2 bases from V and 6 bases from J, with 12 bases between. The germline CDR1 and CDR2 sequences are SGHDT and YYEEEE. The CDR3 nucleotides are TGTGCCAGCAGCTTTCGGGCGGGGGCCAATGAGCAGTTCTTC. This codes for CASSFRAGANEQFF.

The chain combines TRBV29-1 with TRBJ1-2, with D perhaps matching TRBD1 (5 bases). The germline V gene has CDR1 SQVTM and CDR2 ANQGSEA. The CDR3 totals 14 residues. V shed 3 bases and J shed 8 bases, with 19 bases lying between them. CDR3: CSVDGTDGREGYTF. DNA for the CDR3: TGCAGCGTTGATGGGACCGATGGGCGGGAAGGCTACACCTTC.

The V and J genes are TRBV28 and TRBJ2-5; D might be TRBD1 (5 bases). The length of the CDR3 is 15 residues. From germline, CDR1 is MDHEN and CDR2 SYDVKM. Trimming took 2 bases from V and 1 from J, leaving 11 bases between them. CDR3 residues: CASSLRGLVQETQYF. In nucleotides, the CDR3 is TGTGCCAGCAGTTTAAGGGGTCTCGTCCAAGAGACCCAGTACTTC.

The chain has TRBV2 and TRBJ1-3; 7 bases map to TRBD1. V lost 5 bases and J lost 3; bases outside the gene matches: 10. The CDR3 is made up of 16 amino acids. The germline gives CDR1 SNHLY, CDR2 FYNNEI. Here the CDR3 reads CASSRPTGVGGNTIYF. The CDR3, as DNA: TGTGCCAGCAGTAGACCTACAGGGGTTGGTGGAAACACCATATATTTT.

The chain couples TRBV6-2 or TRBV6-3 to TRBJ2-5; tentative D call: TRBD2 (5 bases). V lost 1 base and J lost 9, with 12 bases in between. The CDR3 contains 13 residues. Germline-derived CDR1 and CDR2 are MNHEY and SVGEGT. Here the CDR3 reads CASSYYDRGAQYF. The DNA of the CDR3 is TGTGCCAGCAGTTACTACGACCGGGGAGCCCAGTACTTC.

The chain uses TRBV6-5 and TRBJ1-2, with 7 bases lining up with TRBD1. CDR3 length: 13 amino acids. The V and J ends lost 6 bases and 8 bases, in that order; junction bases with no gene match: 9. Germline V CDR1 and CDR2: MNHEY, SVGAGI. CDR3 coding DNA: TGTGCCAGCAGCGTAGAGGGGGCGCGCGGCTACACCTTC. Its protein is CASSVEGARGYTF.

This chain connects TRBV18 to TRBJ2-5, with 8 bases identical to TRBD2. CDR1 KGHSH and CDR2 LQKENI come from the germline V gene. The CDR3 consists of 14 residues. Trimming removed 3 bases from V and 5 bases from J; junction bases left unmatched: 5. The CDR3 DNA reads TGTGCCAGCTCACCGAGCGGGGGCAGGGAGACCCAGTACTTC. Its translation: CASSPSGGRETQYF. Full variable domain (missing parts from reference TRBV18 and TRBJ2-5): NAGVMQNPRHLVRRRGQEARLRCSPMKGHSHVYWYRQLPEEGLKFMVYLQKENIIDESGMPKERFSAEFPKEGPSILRIQQVVRGDSAAYFCASSPSGGRETQYFGPGTRLLVL.

This chain connects TRBV19 to TRBJ2-2; possibly TRBD1 for D (5 bases). The CDR3 is 15 amino acids. Trimming left V 4 bases short and J 3 bases short, with 12 bases between. Germline V gene sequence: CDR1 LNHDA, CDR2 SQIVND (reference sequence). The CDR3 coding sequence is TGTGCCAGTAGTAGTACAGGTCTCGACACCGGGGAGCTGTTTTTT. Its protein is CASSSTGLDTGELFF. Complete variable domain (other parts from reference TRBV19 and TRBJ2-2): DGGITQSPKYLFRKEGQNVTLSCEQNLNHDAMYWYRQDPGQGLRLIYYSQIVNDFQKGDIAEGYSVSREKKESFPLTVTSAQKNPTAFYLCASSSTGLDTGELFFGEGSRLTVL.

CDR3 protein: CASSLDSSGNTIYF. The CDR3, as DNA: TGTGCCAGCAGTTTAGACAGCTCTGGAAACACCATATATTTT. The gene calls are TRBV6-5 and TRBJ1-3; weak D call: TRBD1 (5 bases). This CDR3 is 14 amino acids long. Trimming stripped 4 bases from V and 0 bases from J, with 7 bases between. From germline, CDR1 is MNHEY and CDR2 SVGAGI.

The J gene is TRBJ2-5, the V gene TRBV21-1; the table names TRBD2, a call not compared with the DNA. TRBV21-1 is described as a pseudogene. CDR3 length: 17 amino acids. CDR3: CASSKDASGTYQETQYF. Here the CDR3 DNA reads TGTGCCAGCAGCAAAGATGCTAGCGGGACGTACCAAGAGACCCAGTACTTC.

The rearrangement uses TRBV6-1 and TRBJ2-4; TRBD2 might be the D (5 bases). V gave up 1 base and J gave up 3 bases, with 13 bases separating them. Germline CDR1 MNHNS, CDR2 SASEGT. The length of the CDR3 is 16 residues. CDR3: CASSEVLGDGKNIQYF. The DNA of the CDR3 is TGTGCCAGCAGTGAAGTACTGGGAGATGGCAAAAACATTCAGTACTTC.

The chain recombines TRBV12-3 or TRBV12-4 with TRBJ2-7, with TRBD1 identical over 8 bases. With 5 bases clipped from V and 9 bases from J, the junction kept 6 bases outside the gene matches. CDR3 length equals 12 residues. In nucleotides, the CDR3 is TGTGCCAGCAGTATGGACAGGGTCGGGCAGTACTTC. This sequence encodes CASSMDRVGQYF.

The chain has TRBV5-4 and TRBJ1-4, with D hard to call. V was trimmed by 0 bases and J by 7 bases, leaving 13 bases between them. Germline lookup yields CDR1 SGHNT and CDR2 YYREEE (reference sequence). The CDR3 spans 15 residues. The CDR3 coding sequence is TGTGCCAGCAGCTTGGGTGGGGTTGGGAGTGAAAAACTGTTTTTT. It specifies CASSLGGVGSEKLFF.

This clone was seen a single time. The V gene is TRBV5-8, the J gene TRBJ1-6; no definite D call. Germline CDR1 reads SGHTS; CDR2 reads YDEGEE. The V gene lost 3 bases and the J gene lost 8 bases, with 9 bases spanning the gap. This CDR3 is built from 13 residues. CDR3 in amino acids: CASSSGSYSPLHF. The CDR3 DNA follows: TGTGCCAGCAGCTCGGGGAGCTATTCACCCCTCCACTTT.

Turning to this clone: Other DNA sequences from this sample encode an identical CDR3 as well. The chain couples TRBV5-4 to TRBJ1-4; possibly TRBD1 for D (5 bases). CDR3 length equals 15 residues. Germline V gene sequence: CDR1 SGHNT, CDR2 YYREEE (reference sequence). V was trimmed by 3 bases and J by 3 bases, leaving 12 bases between them. Here the CDR3 reads CASSSQGAANEKLFF. The CDR3 coding sequence is TGTGCCAGCAGCTCCCAGGGTGCGGCTAATGAAAAACTGTTTTTT. The full variable domain, completed using reference TRBV5-4 and TRBJ1-4, is ETGVTQSPTHLIKTRGQQVTLRCSSQSGHNTVSWYQQALGQGPQFIFQYYREEENGRGNFPPRFSGLQFPNYSSELNVNALELDDSALYLCASSSQGAANEKLFFGSGTQLSVL.

The chain links TRBV6-4 to TRBJ2-3, with D perhaps matching TRBD1 (6 bases). The CDR3 has 15 amino acids. Trimming removed 2 bases from V and 1 base from J, with 10 bases in between. CDR1 and CDR2 (germline): MRHNA, SNTAGT. The DNA of the CDR3 is TGTGCCAGCAGTGACAGGGCAGGGGGCACAGATACGCAGTATTTT. It codes for CASSDRAGGTDTQYF.

This clone was detected only a few times. The chain combines TRBV5-6 with TRBJ2-5, with TRBD2 as a possible D gene (5 bases). This CDR3 contains 13 residues. Trimming left V 3 bases short and J 5 bases short, with 11 bases between. CDR1 is SGHDT, CDR2 YYEEEE, per germline. CDR3 in amino acids: CASSSRAYETQYF. The CDR3 coding sequence is TGTGCCAGCAGCTCGCGGGCTTATGAGACCCAGTACTTC.